The rows below give T cell receptor beta chains drawn from one sample of a study of blood T cell repertoires in COVID-19. The data were produced by immunoSEQ multiplex PCR, yet TCRdb's version contains in-frame clones alone and is incomplete. This sample has a few hundred thousand clones, with 86% found just once. The material sequenced was PBMCs or T cells enriched from blood (not recorded which). All receptors derive from a woman younger than 45 who had been exposed to COVID-19. CDR3s leave out the opening cysteine and the closing phenylalanine or tryptophan. A clone size is listed for some rows: how often the clone was seen (once, few, many), or a class if it is expanded.

>TRBV30|NA
AWSVQGGWQPQH
>TRBV5-1|NA
ASSEDIGTPNVLT
>TRBV30|NA
AWSDRATEAF
>TRBV28|NA
ASILQGFANSPLH
>TRBV29-1|NA
SVVSGRSTDTQY
>TRBV5-1|NA
ASSFGEKQETQY
>TRBV18|NA
ASSPELDGNPQY
>TRBV15|NA
ATSRGGQGNTEAF
>TRBV30|once
AWSRGGGANVLT
>TRBV19|once
ASSTLHGTIYEQY
>TRBV2|NA
ASSESRDREAF
>TRBV19|NA
ASSAGQVRGGYT
>TRBV2|NA
ASSELSGHMNTEAF
>TRBV30|NA
AWSVVPLSGANVLT
>TRBV9|NA
ASSESGGSTDTQY
>TRBV29-1|NA
SVRTGDGYT
>TRBV25-1|NA
ASSEYGGGYT
>TRBV7-9|NA
ASSPSGTQY
>TRBV28|NA
ASSFWNREAF
>TRBV30|NA
AWSPGTGPNEKLF
>TRBV10-2|NA
ASSDEQSNTGELF
>TRBV2|NA
ASSLTGTGAYGYT
>TRBV15|NA
ATSRLDSSYEQY
>TRBV29-1|NA
SAGHTNTEAF
>TRBV10-1|NA
ASSDASVGSYNEQF
>TRBV7-9|NA
ASSPGQGYIGELF
>TRBV5-1|NA
ASSLDSGHYNEQF
>TRBV9|once
ASSVGRPNSPLH
>TRBV19|NA
ASSNRDSNYGYT
>TRBV7-2|NA
ASSLTTSGGTYEQY
>TRBV5-1|NA
ASSLGQGSLYEQY
>TRBV6-5|NA
ASSGDSTDTQY
>TRBV3-1/TRBV3-2|once
ASSQRWLDAYEQY
>TRBV29-1|NA
SAERGVGETQY
>TRBV9|NA
ASSLRGESYNEQF
>TRBV4-1|NA
ASSQESSGTITDTQY
>TRBV5-1|NA
ASSLAGSYNEQF
>TRBV2|NA
ASSEGGQEGAKNIQY
>TRBV5-1|NA
ASSLERQGAKEAF
>TRBV27|NA
ASSLGFRGNEQF
>TRBV23-1|NA
ASSSPGHPYNEQF
>TRBV9|NA
ASSTRQGSQAF
>TRBV6-5|NA
ASSNLGLSSYEQY
>TRBV2|NA
ASSGANEQF
>TRBV24-1|NA
ATAPTRGLINEQF
>TRBV7-9|NA
ASSPRLAGGQDTGELF
>TRBV3-1/TRBV3-2|NA
ASSQGEGRPLH
>TRBV11-2|NA
ASSSLGLGYTEAF
>TRBV6-5|NA
ASSYQEGGYEQY
>TRBV2|NA
ASVSLYYEQY
>TRBV13|once
ASSPSEDTQY
>TRBV20-1|NA
SAREGGGAF
>TRBV30|NA
AWSIEGWGEQF
>TRBV10-2|NA
ASRPGQGYNEQF
>TRBV6-2/TRBV6-3|NA
ASSYSIAGGRNIQY
>TRBV2|NA
ASSQGALYGYT